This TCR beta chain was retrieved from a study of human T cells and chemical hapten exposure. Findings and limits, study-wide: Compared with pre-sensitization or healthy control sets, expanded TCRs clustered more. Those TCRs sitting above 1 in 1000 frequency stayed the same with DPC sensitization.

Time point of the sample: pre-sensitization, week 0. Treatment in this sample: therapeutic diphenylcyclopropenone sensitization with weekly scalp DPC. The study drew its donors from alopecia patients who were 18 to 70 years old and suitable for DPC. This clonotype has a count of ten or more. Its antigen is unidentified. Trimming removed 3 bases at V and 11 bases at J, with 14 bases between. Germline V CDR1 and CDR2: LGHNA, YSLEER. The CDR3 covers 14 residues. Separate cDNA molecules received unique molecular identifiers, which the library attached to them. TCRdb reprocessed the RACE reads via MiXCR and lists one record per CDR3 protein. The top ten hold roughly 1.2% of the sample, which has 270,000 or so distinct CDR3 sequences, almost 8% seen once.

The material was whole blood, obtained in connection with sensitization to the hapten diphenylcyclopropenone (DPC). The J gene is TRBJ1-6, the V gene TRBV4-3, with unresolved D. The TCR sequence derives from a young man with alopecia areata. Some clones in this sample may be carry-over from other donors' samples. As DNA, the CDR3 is TGCGCCAGCAGCCACAATCCGGGGTGGCCACCCCTCCACTTT. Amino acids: CASSHNPGWPPLHF.